The T cell receptor (beta chain) described here comes from a study of response to subunit inactivated influenza vaccine. Study conclusions and caveats: The study's authors posited that every seasonal influenza vaccination enlists few new T cells.

About this clonotype itself: Its antigen is unidentified.

TCRdb passed the RT-PCR reads through MiXCR, listing each CDR3 protein once. The table has about 800,000 distinct CDR3 sequences, around 21% seen once. CDR1 and CDR2 (germline): MNHNS, SASEGT. Trimming left V 6 bases short and J 0 bases short, with 18 bases between. The CDR3 is 18 amino acids. The rearrangement uses TRBV6-1 and TRBJ1-6, with TRBD1 as a possible D gene (5 bases). The source material was PBMCs from blood, sampled roughly 5 days after vaccination. This receptor was identified in a man aged 45 to 65 who received an inactivated influenza vaccine. The CDR3 protein is CASRTQGRKSSYNSPLHF. The CDR3 DNA is TGTGCCAGCAGGACCCAGGGCAGGAAGAGCTCCTATAATTCACCCCTCCACTTT.